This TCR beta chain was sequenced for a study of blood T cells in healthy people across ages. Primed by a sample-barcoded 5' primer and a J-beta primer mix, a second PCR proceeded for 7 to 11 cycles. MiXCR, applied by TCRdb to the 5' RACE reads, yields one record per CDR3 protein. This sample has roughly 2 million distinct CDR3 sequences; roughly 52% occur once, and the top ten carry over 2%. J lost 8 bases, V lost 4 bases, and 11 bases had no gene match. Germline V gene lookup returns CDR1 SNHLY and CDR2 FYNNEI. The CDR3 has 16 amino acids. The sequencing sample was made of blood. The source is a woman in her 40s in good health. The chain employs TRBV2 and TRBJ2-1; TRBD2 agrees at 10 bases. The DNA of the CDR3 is TGTGCCAGCAGTGTAAGCGGGGGGGCCATTTCACATGAGCAGTTCTTC. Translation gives CASSVSGGAISHEQFF.